These 9 T cell receptor beta chains originate from one sample sequenced in a study of tissue T cells after allogeneic stem cell transplantation. Assay used: immunoSEQ multiplex PCR; TCRdb lists only in-frame clones, some missing. The sample lists approximately 17,000 clones, roughly two thirds occurring once. Material for sequencing was spleen. Every receptor here comes from a female BALB/c mouse in good health. Strain MHC haplotype: H2-d.

A word on this clone: Germline and genes: mouse. The read comes to an end 1 residue before the CDR3 does, leaving the germline J gene to fill in the end. The chain carries TRBV1 and TRBJ1-4, with 11 bases aligning to TRBD1. J gave up 7 bases and V 4 bases, and 5 bases lay outside the gene matches. The germline V gene encodes CDR1 NSQYPW and CDR2 LRSPGD (reference sequence). The CDR3 has 15 residues. CDR3 bases read: TGCACCTGCAGTGTCGGACAGGGGGCCCCCGAAAGATTATTT. Translated, it gives CTCSVGQGAPERLF. The full CDR3 protein reads CTCSVGQGAPERLFF.

This clone has a handful of counts. The gene names given are mouse names. The observed sequence ends 1 residue before the CDR3 terminus, with the missing tail filled in from the germline J gene. The chain recombines TRBV20 with TRBJ1-2; possibly TRBD1 for D (5 bases). The CDR3 extends over 13 amino acids. The V gene lost 0 bases and the J gene lost 0 bases, with 5 bases spanning the gap. CDR1 and CDR2 (germline): GFQATS, STVNSAI. The sequenced part of the CDR3 DNA is TGTGGTGCTAGGGACAGGGCAAACTCCGACTACACC. Translated: CGARDRANSDYT. The whole CDR3 reads CGARDRANSDYTF.

There are a few counts of this clone. Mouse germline and gene names are used. The read halts 1 residue ahead of the CDR3 end, with the missing end drawn from the germline J gene. The V gene is TRBV19, the J gene TRBJ2-7; D is unresolved. Germline values: CDR1 FNHDT, CDR2 SITEND (reference sequence). The CDR3 runs 12 residues. The germline V and J ends were trimmed by 5 bases and 3 bases, with 9 bases remaining between them. This CDR3 reads CASSPDNYEQYF. The sequenced CDR3 bases are TGTGCCAGCAGCCCCGACAACTATGAACAGTAC.

The count of this clone is one. Germline and genes here are mouse. The missing CDR3 end, 1 residue past where the read stops, is filled in from the germline J gene. The rearrangement uses TRBV3 and TRBJ2-3, with D perhaps matching TRBD1 (6 bases). The CDR3 has 15 residues. Germline values: CDR1 SNHLY, CDR2 FYNGKV (reference sequence). The ends were cut back, 5 bases at V and 0 bases at J, with 12 bases in the middle. CDR3 sequence reads: CASSPDRTSAETLYF. The covered CDR3 bases are TGTGCCAGCAGCCCCGACAGGACTAGTGCAGAAACGCTGTAT. The full variable domain, rest sourced from reference TRBV3 and TRBJ2-3, is GPKVLQIPSHQIIDMGQMVTLNCDPVSNHLYFYWYKQILGQQMEFLVNFYNGKVMEKSKLFKDQFSVERPDGSYFTLKIQPTALEDSAVYFCASSPDRTSAETLYFGSGTRLTVL.

A note on this clone: Gene names denote mouse genes. The read falls 1 residue short of the CDR3 end, and the missing part is taken from the germline J gene. V and J are TRBV13-2 and TRBJ1-1, with unresolved D. CDR1 and CDR2 (germline): NNHNN, SYGAGS (reference sequence). The CDR3 has 12 residues. V lost 4 bases to trimming and J lost 1 base, with 5 bases between them. Partial CDR3 DNA: TGTGCCAGCGGTCTGGGAAACACAGAAGTCTTC. Residues: CASGLGNTEVF. The CDR3, in full, reads CASGLGNTEVFF.

This clone was seen just once. Gene and germline names: mouse. Read data end 1 residue before the CDR3 end; the end is taken from the germline J gene. V is TRBV31 and J is TRBJ2-5; 7 nucleotides agree with TRBD2. The CDR3 runs to 15 residues. V dropped 2 bases and J dropped 0; count of bases not matched to a gene: 5. In germline, CDR1 is GKSSPN, CDR2 SITVG. The part of the CDR3 DNA that was read is TGTGCCTGGAGTGGGACTGAGCTTAACCAAGACACCCAGTAC. This codes for CAWSGTELNQDTQY. The entire CDR3 protein reads CAWSGTELNQDTQYF.

Details on this clone: Gene names are mouse gene names. The sequenced fragment ends 1 residue before the CDR3 boundary, so the rest is inferred from the germline J gene. The chain links TRBV19 to TRBJ2-5; unclear D gene. Trimming removed 2 bases from V and 5 bases from J, with 9 bases in between. The CDR3 totals 13 residues. Germline CDR1 and CDR2: FNHDT and SITEND (reference sequence). CDR3 amino acids: CASSMKGGDTQYF. CDR3 bases read: TGTGCCAGCAGTATGAAGGGTGGAGACACCCAGTAC.

Comments on this clone: These gene names are mouse names. The read is 1 residue too short to cover the CDR3 end, so that end is filled in from the germline J gene. The chain links TRBV19 to TRBJ2-4, with D possibly matching TRBD2 (5 bases). The V end lost 4 bases, the J end lost 0 bases, and 6 bases lay between the germline ends. Germline-derived CDR1 and CDR2 are FNHDT and SITEND (reference sequence). The CDR3 extends over 13 amino acids. The CDR3 loop reads CASSWGSQNTLYF. Incomplete CDR3 DNA: TGTGCCAGCAGTTGGGGTAGTCAAAACACCTTGTAC.

Only a few counts were recorded for this clone. Gene names and germline refer to mouse. The sequenced fragment ends 1 residue before the CDR3 boundary, so the rest is inferred from the germline J gene. The rearrangement joins TRBV1 to TRBJ1-3; 11 positions agree with TRBD1. Trimming cost V 0 bases and J 2 bases; bases outside gene matches: 0. Per germline, CDR1 NSQYPW and CDR2 LRSPGD (reference sequence). The CDR3 loop spans 16 amino acids. CDR3 residues: CTCSAEGQGAGNTLYF. The sequenced part of the CDR3 DNA is TGCACCTGCAGTGCAGAGGGACAGGGGGCTGGAAATACGCTCTAT.